This T cell receptor (beta chain) was recorded in a study of T cell responses to AZD1222 COVID-19 vaccine. The study's findings and limits: Spike-specific TCR repertoires showed rising breadth and depth after two AZD1222 doses. Spike was spanned by vaccine-associated CD4 TCRs, which were dominant at 160-218 and 743-854. Reports indicate that nearly half of spike-specific TCRs are directed at unmutated variant regions. It was only 6 or 7 AZD1222 recipients who were seropositive at baseline.

TCRdb's table, derived via immunoSEQ multiplex PCR, lists solely in-frame clones and lacks some. Seen here are roughly 120,000 clones, nearly 90% observed once, and the top ten hold less than 4.5%. With respect to this clone: Its antigen is unknown. This same CDR3 is encoded by further DNA sequences in the sample.

Germline values: CDR1 MDHEN, CDR2 SYDVKM. There are 13 residues in the CDR3. Trimming removed 6 bases from V and 2 bases from J; junction bases left unmatched: 3. This sample comprised peripheral blood, obtained on day 0 of AZD1222 vaccination. The sequence was obtained from an adult in good health. The J gene is TRBJ1-1, the V gene TRBV28; TRBD1 aligns across 7 bases. This CDR3 is CASRRTGNTEAFF. The CDR3 nucleotides read TGTGCCAGCAGACGGACAGGAAACACTGAAGCTTTCTTT.